A single sample gave rise to the 9 T cell receptor beta chains below, sequenced in a study of cytomegalovirus exposure and HLA in healthy donors. PCR was performed using 60 Vbeta and 13 Jbeta primers. The method was immunoSEQ multiplex PCR; TCRdb's version includes in-frame clones alone and lacks a portion of them. This listing includes approximately 120,000 clones. Sample: PBMCs. Receptors were obtained from a woman aged 60-70 years in good health and CMV-seronegative.

The rearrangement links TRBV5-1 to TRBJ2-5; 9 bases align to TRBD2. This CDR3 comprises 18 residues. With V trimmed by 2 bases and J by 5 bases, 16 bases remained unmatched. The germline V gene encodes CDR1 SGHRS and CDR2 YFSETQ. This CDR3 reads CASSFGQSLRGGSETQYF. Written as DNA, the CDR3 is TGCGCCAGCAGCTTCGGCCAGAGTTTGCGGGGGGGCTCGGAGACCCAGTACTTC.

This chain joins TRBV19 and TRBJ2-5; D gene unclear. Germline V CDR1 and CDR2: LNHDA, SQIVND (reference sequence). V was clipped by 7 bases and J by 4 bases, with 16 bases between them. This CDR3 has 14 residues. The CDR3 is CASTSSGLGETQYF. CDR3 coding DNA: TGTGCCAGTACCTCTTCAGGTCTGGGAGAGACCCAGTACTTC.

V usage is TRBV25-1 and J usage is TRBJ2-1; maybe TRBD2 (5 bases). The V gene lost 2 bases and the J gene lost 0 bases, with 8 bases spanning the gap. The CDR3 sequence is 15 residues long. Germline V gene data show CDR1 as MGHDK and CDR2 as SYGVNS. The CDR3 reads CASSEVGSSYNEQFF. For the CDR3, the DNA is TGTGCCAGCAGTGAAGTGGGGAGCTCCTACAATGAGCAGTTCTTC.

This chain links TRBV27 with TRBJ2-1; D is perhaps TRBD2 (5 bases). The CDR3 contains 15 residues. Trimming cost V 2 bases and J 2 bases, with 10 bases left between them. Germline assignment: CDR1 MNHEY and CDR2 SMNVEV (reference sequence). The CDR3 protein is CASSLRASTYNEQFF. For the CDR3, the DNA is TGTGCCAGCAGTTTAAGGGCTAGCACCTACAATGAGCAGTTCTTC.

On this clone itself: Other nucleotide sequences from this sample produce the same CDR3. The chain links TRBV19 to TRBJ2-1; 12 nucleotides agree with TRBD2. Germline V gives CDR1 LNHDA, CDR2 SQIVND (reference sequence). Trimming took 9 bases from V and 4 from J; bases not matched to a gene: 4. The CDR3 is 14 residues long. The CDR3 nucleotides are TGTGCCAGCAAAACTAGCGGGGGGTACAATGAGCAGTTCTTC. This codes for CASKTSGGYNEQFF.

V and J are TRBV7-3 and TRBJ1-2, with 12 bases aligning to TRBD1. J gave up 7 bases and V 5 bases, and 8 bases lay outside the gene matches. The CDR3 length is 15 residues. Germline loops: CDR1 SGHTA, CDR2 FQGTGA. CDR3: CASSLSRDRGRGYTF. Here the CDR3 DNA reads TGTGCCAGCAGCCTTTCCCGGGACAGGGGGCGTGGCTACACCTTC.

The chain joins TRBV5-1 to TRBJ2-1, with a tentative D call TRBD1 (6 bases). This CDR3 region has 15 residues. Germline CDR1 reads SGHRS; CDR2 reads YFSETQ. Between the trimmed V and J ends, which lost 0 bases and 7 bases, there was a span of 14 bases. CDR3 DNA: TGCGCCAGCAGCTTGGAACAGGGCATTTTAAATGAGCAGTTCTTC. This gives the protein CASSLEQGILNEQFF.

V gene TRBV6-5 combines with J gene TRBJ2-4, with D possibly TRBD1 on 6 matching bases. Germline V gives CDR1 MNHEY, CDR2 SVGAGI. This CDR3 has 12 residues. V dropped 8 bases and J dropped 7 bases, with 12 bases sitting between them. The CDR3 protein is CASSPTGNIQYF. In DNA form, the CDR3 reads TGTGCCAGCTCACCGACAGGCAACATTCAGTACTTC.

The chain has TRBV30 and TRBJ2-7, with a possible D match to TRBD2 (6 bases). The CDR3 length is 14 residues. Trimming removed 2 bases at V and 1 base at J, with 12 bases between. Germline-derived CDR1 and CDR2 are GTSNPN and SVGIG (reference sequence). The CDR3 is CAWSFRGGSYEQYF. CDR3 in DNA: TGTGCCTGGAGTTTTCGTGGGGGGTCCTACGAGCAGTACTTC. The full variable domain, in which reference TRBV30 and TRBJ2-7 provide the parts outside the CDR3, is SQTIHQWPATLVQPVGSPLSLECTVEGTSNPNLYWYRQAAGRGLQLLFYSVGIGQISSEVPQNLSASRPQDRQFILSSKKLLLSDSGFYLCAWSFRGGSYEQYFGPGTRLTVT.